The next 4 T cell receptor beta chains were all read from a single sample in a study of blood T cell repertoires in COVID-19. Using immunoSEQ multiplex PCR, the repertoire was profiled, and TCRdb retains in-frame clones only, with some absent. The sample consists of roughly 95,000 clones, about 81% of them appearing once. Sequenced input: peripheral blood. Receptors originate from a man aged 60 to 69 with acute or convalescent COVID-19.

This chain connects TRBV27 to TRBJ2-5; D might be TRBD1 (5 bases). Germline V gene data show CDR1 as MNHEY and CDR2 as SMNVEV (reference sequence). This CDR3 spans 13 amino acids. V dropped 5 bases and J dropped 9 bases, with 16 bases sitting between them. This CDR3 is CASSPSRARAQYF. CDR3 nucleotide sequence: TGTGCCAGCAGTCCCTCAAGAGCCAGGGCCCAGTACTTC.

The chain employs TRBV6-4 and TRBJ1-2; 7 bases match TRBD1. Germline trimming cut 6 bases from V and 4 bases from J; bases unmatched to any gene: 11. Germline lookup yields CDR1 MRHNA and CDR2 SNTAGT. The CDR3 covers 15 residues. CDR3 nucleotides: TGTGCCAGCAGCCTAGAGACAGGGTCGATCTATGGCTACACCTTC. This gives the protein CASSLETGSIYGYTF.

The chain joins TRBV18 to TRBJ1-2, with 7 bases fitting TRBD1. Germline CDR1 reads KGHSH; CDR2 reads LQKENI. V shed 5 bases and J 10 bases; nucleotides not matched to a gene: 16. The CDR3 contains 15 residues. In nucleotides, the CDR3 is TGTGCCAGCTCATTCGGACAGGCCCCCCGAGGCTTCTACACCTTC. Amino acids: CASSFGQAPRGFYTF.

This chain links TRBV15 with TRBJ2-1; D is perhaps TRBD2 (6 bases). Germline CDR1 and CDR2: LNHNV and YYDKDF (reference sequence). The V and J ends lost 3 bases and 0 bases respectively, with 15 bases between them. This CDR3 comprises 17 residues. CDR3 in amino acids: CATSSLAGISSYNEQFF. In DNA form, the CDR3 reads TGTGCCACCAGCAGCCTGGCGGGGATTAGCTCCTACAATGAGCAGTTCTTC.